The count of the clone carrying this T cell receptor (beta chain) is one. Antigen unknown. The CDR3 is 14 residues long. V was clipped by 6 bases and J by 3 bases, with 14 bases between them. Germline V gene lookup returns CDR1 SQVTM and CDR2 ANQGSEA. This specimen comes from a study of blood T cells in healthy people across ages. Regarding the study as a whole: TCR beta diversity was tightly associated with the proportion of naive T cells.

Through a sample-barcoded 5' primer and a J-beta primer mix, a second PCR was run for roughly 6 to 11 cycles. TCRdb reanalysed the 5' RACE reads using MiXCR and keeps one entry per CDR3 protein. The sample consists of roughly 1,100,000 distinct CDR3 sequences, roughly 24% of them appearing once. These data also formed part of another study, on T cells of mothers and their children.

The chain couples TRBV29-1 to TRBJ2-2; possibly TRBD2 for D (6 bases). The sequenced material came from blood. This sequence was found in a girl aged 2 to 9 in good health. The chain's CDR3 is CSVRGDPYTGELFF. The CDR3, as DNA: TGCAGCGTCCGCGGGGACCCATACACCGGGGAGCTGTTTTTT.